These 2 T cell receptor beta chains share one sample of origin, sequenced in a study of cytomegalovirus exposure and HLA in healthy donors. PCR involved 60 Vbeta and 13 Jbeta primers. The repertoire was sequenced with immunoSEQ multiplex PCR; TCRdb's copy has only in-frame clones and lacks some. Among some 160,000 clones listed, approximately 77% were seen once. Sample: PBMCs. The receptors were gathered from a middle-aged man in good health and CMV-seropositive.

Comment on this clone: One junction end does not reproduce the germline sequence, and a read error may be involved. In DNA, the CDR3 is TGTGCCAGCAGCGTAGGGACAGGGAAACTCTCGAATTTT. Translating it yields CASSVGTGKLSNF. The J gene is TRBJ1-3, the V gene TRBV9, with 8 bases identical to TRBD1. The germline V gene has CDR1 SGDLS and CDR2 YYNGEE. This CDR3 is built from 13 residues.

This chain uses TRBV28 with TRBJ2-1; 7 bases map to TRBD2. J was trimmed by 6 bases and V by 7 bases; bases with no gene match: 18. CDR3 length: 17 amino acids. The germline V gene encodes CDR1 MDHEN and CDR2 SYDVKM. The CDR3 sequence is CASNFVPGKLALNEQFF. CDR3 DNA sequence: TGTGCCAGCAACTTCGTCCCCGGGAAACTAGCGCTCAATGAGCAGTTCTTC.